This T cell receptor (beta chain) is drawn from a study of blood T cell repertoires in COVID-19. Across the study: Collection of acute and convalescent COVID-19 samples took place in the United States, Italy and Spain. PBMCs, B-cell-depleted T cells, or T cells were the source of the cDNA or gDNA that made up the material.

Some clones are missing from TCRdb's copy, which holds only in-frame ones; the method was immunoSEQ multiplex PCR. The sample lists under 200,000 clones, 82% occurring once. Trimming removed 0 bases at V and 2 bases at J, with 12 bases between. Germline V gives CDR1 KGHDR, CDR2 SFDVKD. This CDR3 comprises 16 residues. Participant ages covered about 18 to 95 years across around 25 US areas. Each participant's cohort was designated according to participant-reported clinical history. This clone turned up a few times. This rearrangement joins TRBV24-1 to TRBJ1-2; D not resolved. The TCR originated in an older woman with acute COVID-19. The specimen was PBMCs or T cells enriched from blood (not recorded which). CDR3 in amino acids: CATSDLNQEGNYGYTF. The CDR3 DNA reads TGTGCCACCAGTGATTTGAATCAGGAGGGCAACTATGGCTACACCTTC.